This T cell receptor beta chain derives from a study of blood T cell repertoires in COVID-19 (dated by TCRdb to about 2020). For the wider study: Samples from collaborators originated in the United States, Italy and Spain and spanned both the acute and convalescent phases of COVID-19. The material from the prospective study consisted of cDNA or gDNA derived from T cells, B-cell-depleted T cells, or PBMCs. A freely available public database, intended as a resource for researchers studying the immune response to SARS-CoV-2, is where the repertoires were released. Sample metadata almost always included a de-identified subject ID, COVID-19 status, age in years and sex. The dataset comprised deeply sampled blood TCRbeta repertoires from subjects exposed to, actively infected with, or recovered from COVID-19. Samples were obtained from the ongoing ImmuneRACE study (first 160 participants) and from over 1,000 subjects provided by 6 global collaborators. Where available, HLA class I and class II types were taken from metadata supplied by the sample provider and were not determined by assay-based typing.

About this clone: Its antigen specificity is not known. The record has no base qualities; no much larger clone is one base away.

Looking up the germline V gene (reference sequence) yields CDR1 LGHDT and CDR2 YNNKEL. Including the terminal cysteine and phenylalanine, the CDR3 comprises 11 residues. The kept DNA is CDR3 alone, 33 bases in frame from the first base. The junction carries 7 bases between V and J, which are trimmed by 4 bases and 6 bases respectively. In Seattle, one collaborating source enrolled patients while the infection was active and tracked those patients longitudinally over the course of disease. The collaborating institutions used their own protocols to collect whole blood in K2EDTA tubes. For TCRbeta analysis, collaborators shipped samples in one of three forms: frozen whole blood, isolated PBMCs, or DNA extracted from either of those sample types. TCRbeta CDR3 regions were amplified from genomic DNA using the immunoSEQ Assay, a bias-controlled multiplex PCR. Processing in the source paper ran as follows. Nucleated cell counts per sample were estimated from amplification of reference gene primers within the assay. To quantify the absolute abundance of each unique TCRbeta CDR3 rearrangement, sequence reads were collapsed and filtered. For each sample, productive Simpson clonality was calculated as the square root of Simpson's diversity index over productive rearrangements. This is the immuneACCESS table as TCRdb keeps it, with only in-frame sequences that have V and J called. A part of the clones is gone; compared with another copy, unresolved V genes explain less than half, and the rest is unexplained. The V and J calls and clone size are taken from that table; D and trimming were inferred from the DNA. The sample includes fewer than 150,000 clones, with more than 80% observed a single time. In total, the top ten clones hold approximately 5% of the sample.

The paper as a whole reports these results and caveats: How much clinical and demographic metadata was included differed by source and by participant, and the metadata was provided uncurated.

In this chain, TRBV3-1 (or the pseudogene TRBV3-2) is recombined with TRBJ2-7; there is no confident call for the D gene. Sequences were obtained from peripheral blood. The receptor was isolated from a woman aged 60 to 75 with COVID-19, enrolled during active disease. CDR3 region: CASSLFSEQYF. In nucleotides, the sequence is TGTGCCAGCAGCCTATTCTCCGAGCAGTACTTC.